This TCR beta chain was retrieved from a study of T cell repertoires in ileal Crohn's disease. Study findings and constraints: Mucosal expansions were suggested to be mainly CD8 T cells.

Losses at the gene ends were 1 base for V and 10 bases for J; bases not matched to a gene: 1. CDR1 is SSHAT, CDR2 FNYEAQ, per germline (reference sequence). The CDR3 is 13 residues long. For this clone: Its antigen remains unknown.

The table came from immunoSEQ multiplex PCR; TCRdb's copy has only in-frame clones and leaves some out. The data hold around 15,000 clones, with about 75% observed a single time. This sequence originates from an adult with Crohn's disease. Sample: ileal tissue. The rearrangement uses TRBV7-7 and TRBJ2-1; 10 nucleotides line up with TRBD2. The CDR3 loop is CASSLELAGEQFF. CDR3 bases: TGTGCCAGCAGCTTAGAACTAGCGGGGGAGCAGTTCTTC.